This is a list of T cell receptor beta chains from one sample in a study of PD-1 blockade in mismatch repair-deficient tumors. TCRdb's table, derived via immunoSEQ multiplex PCR, lists solely in-frame clones and lacks some. The table shows roughly 130,000 clones, with roughly 90% occurring only once. Specimen: peripheral blood, collected approximately 72 weeks after starting pembrolizumab. These receptors were collected from an adult with mismatch repair-deficient cancer. Both conserved end residues are part of each CDR3. Each record gives: clone size, D gene, J gene, V gene, CDR3 DNA, CDR3 protein. The D gene is left open where the match is weak. Where a row states a size, it is once, few, many or the class of an expanded clone; other rows omit it.

>NA|NA|TRBJ2-1|TRBV5-1
TGCGCCAGCAGTCCCAGGGGGGGCTCCTACAATGAGCAGTTCTTC
CASSPRGGSYNEQFF
>NA|TRBD1|TRBJ1-3|TRBV6-6
TGTGCCAGCACCTCACTTCCGGGACAGACTGGAAACACCATATATTTT
CASTSLPGQTGNTIYF
>NA|NA|TRBJ1-1|TRBV7-9
TGTGCCAGCAGCCGCTCAGGGGACTTCGCGGTGAACACTGAAGCTTTCTTT
CASSRSGDFAVNTEAFF
>NA|NA|TRBJ2-3|TRBV4-1
TGCGCCAGCAATTGGGGCAGGGGGGAGTATACGCAGTATTTT
CASNWGRGEYTQYF
>NA|TRBD1|TRBJ1-2|TRBV27
TGTGCCAGCAGTTTAAGCTTTGGGACAGGCGATAACTATGGCTACACCTTC
CASSLSFGTGDNYGYTF
>NA|NA|TRBJ2-3|TRBV20-1
TGCAGTGCTACTGACACAGATACGCAGTATTTT
CSATDTDTQYF
>NA|NA|TRBJ1-1|TRBV5-4
TGTGCCAGCAGCTTGGGGGTAGGGACTGAAGCTTTCTTT
CASSLGVGTEAFF
>NA|NA|TRBJ2-3|TRBV10-3
TGTGCCATCAGTGAGTCGTCAGATACGCAGTATTTT
CAISESSDTQYF
>NA|NA|TRBJ2-1|TRBV6-5
TGTGCCAGCAGTTACAATGTAGGGCCCAATGAGCAGTTCTTC
CASSYNVGPNEQFF
>few|NA|TRBJ2-7|TRBV25-1
TGTGCCAGCAGTGAAGACGGATCCGTTTACGAGCAGTACTTC
CASSEDGSVYEQYF
>NA|NA|TRBJ2-4|TRBV12-5
TGTGCTAGTGGTGAACAGGGAGCCAAAAACATTCAGTACTTC
CASGEQGAKNIQYF
>NA|TRBD1|TRBJ2-7|TRBV4-1
TGCGCCAGCAGCCACATCTGGGACAGCTCCTACGAGCAGTACTTC
CASSHIWDSSYEQYF
>NA|NA|TRBJ2-2|TRBV18
TGTGCCAGCTCACCACCGGCGTTAATGGCTACCGGGGAGCTGTTTTTT
CASSPPALMATGELFF
>NA|TRBD1|TRBJ1-3|TRBV5-6
TGTGCCAGCAGCTTAAGCTGGGACAGCTCTGGAAACACCATATATTTT
CASSLSWDSSGNTIYF
>NA|TRBD2|TRBJ2-1|TRBV30
TGTGCCTGGAGTGGAGGCGGGGGTCCGGGCAATGAGCAGTTCTTC
CAWSGGGGPGNEQFF
>NA|NA|TRBJ1-1|TRBV4-1
TGCGCCAGCAGCCAAGATCTTTTTTCGGGGATCGGCACTGAAGCTTTCTTT
CASSQDLFSGIGTEAFF
>NA|TRBD2|TRBJ2-1|TRBV9
TGTGCCAGCAGCGACGGACTAGCGGGAGGGCCTTACAATGAGCAGTTCTTC
CASSDGLAGGPYNEQFF
>NA|NA|TRBJ1-5|TRBV9
TGTGCCAGCAGCGTGTCCGGAGGGAATCAGCCCCAGCATTTT
CASSVSGGNQPQHF
>NA|TRBD2|TRBJ2-1|TRBV19
TGTGCCAGTAGTATAGATCGAAGCGGGAGGGTAGCTCTCGAGGATGAGCAGTTCTTC
CASSIDRSGRVALEDEQFF
>once|NA|TRBJ2-6|TRBV7-6
TGTGCCAGCAGCTTAGCGTCTGGGGGGTTTCCCTCGGGGGCCAACGTCCTGACTTTC
CASSLASGGFPSGANVLTF
>NA|NA|TRBJ1-3|TRBV27
TGTGCCAGCCGGGGGAATCGTCGAAACACCATATATTTT
CASRGNRRNTIYF
>NA|TRBD1|TRBJ2-5|TRBV7-2
TGTGCCAGCAGCTCCGGGACAGGAAAAAAGGGCCAGTACTTC
CASSSGTGKKGQYF
>NA|NA|TRBJ2-3|TRBV6-5
TGTGCCAGCAGACCGGTGGGTGGGGGTACGCAGTATTTT
CASRPVGGGTQYF
>NA|NA|TRBJ2-7|TRBV28
TGTGCCAGCAGGCCCCGGGGGCTTCTCTTGGGTGAGCAGTACTTC
CASRPRGLLLGEQYF
>NA|NA|TRBJ1-2|TRBV6-5
TGTGCCAGCACCGCCGCGCCGGGGGGGTATGGCTACACCTTC
CASTAAPGGYGYTF
>NA|NA|TRBJ1-2|TRBV30
TGTGCCTGGATTGGAAGTAAGGGGCTTAGTTATGGCTACACCTTC
CAWIGSKGLSYGYTF
>few|TRBD1|TRBJ1-1|TRBV29-1
TGCAGCGATTGGGACAGGGAAGGCACTGAAGCTTTCTTT
CSDWDREGTEAFF
>NA|NA|TRBJ2-1|TRBV7-9
TGTGCCAGCAGCCTCACAGGTTTTCGCTCCTACAATGAGCAGTTCTTC
CASSLTGFRSYNEQFF
>once|TRBD1|TRBJ2-5|TRBV7-9
TGTGCCAGCAGCCGTCAGGGACAGATACAAGAGACCCAGTACTTC
CASSRQGQIQETQYF
>NA|NA|TRBJ2-7|TRBV4-1
TGCGCCAGCAGCCACGGTAGGGGGGAGGGCCGATACGAGCAGTACTTC
CASSHGRGEGRYEQYF
>NA|TRBD2|TRBJ2-2|TRBV5-1
TGCGCCAGCAGCTTGGATAGCGGGAGATGGGACACCGGGGAGCTGTTTTTT
CASSLDSGRWDTGELFF
>NA|TRBD2|TRBJ2-5|TRBV7-9
TGTGCCAGCAGCCCACTTTTAGAGGGCCGGGAGGGGACCCAGTACTTC
CASSPLLEGREGTQYF
>NA|NA|TRBJ2-1|TRBV11-2
TGTGCCAGCAGCTTTCCCCACCGGTGGGGCCACAATGAGCAGTTCTTC
CASSFPHRWGHNEQFF
>NA|TRBD2|TRBJ2-5|TRBV11-2
TGTGCCAGCAGCTTGGGGAGCGGGAGCCAAGAGACCCAGTACTTC
CASSLGSGSQETQYF
>NA|NA|TRBJ2-7|TRBV27
TGTGCCAGCAGTCTGATCTACGATTGGGGGGTGGGGAACGAGCAGTACTTC
CASSLIYDWGVGNEQYF
>few|NA|TRBJ1-5|TRBV2
TGTGCCAGCAGTGTTAGCAATCAGCCCCAGCATTTT
CASSVSNQPQHF
>NA|NA|TRBJ1-2|TRBV13
TGTGCCAGCACCCCTCGACAGGTTAACTATGGCTACACCTTC
CASTPRQVNYGYTF
>NA|NA|TRBJ2-7|TRBV11-2
TGTGCCAGCAGCCCCGGGGCCAGCTCCTACGAGCAGTACTTC
CASSPGASSYEQYF
>NA|NA|TRBJ1-1|TRBV14
TGTGCCAGCAGCCAAGATTTCGTCCGGTCTGAAGCTTTCTTT
CASSQDFVRSEAFF
>NA|TRBD1|TRBJ1-2|TRBV10-3
TGTGCCATCGACAGGGGAGCTAACTATGGCTACACCTTC
CAIDRGANYGYTF
>NA|NA|TRBJ2-3|TRBV6-5
TGTGCCAGCAGTTACTCGGGTATACACTTCACAGATACGCAGTATTTT
CASSYSGIHFTDTQYF
>NA|TRBD2|TRBJ2-3|TRBV27
TGTGCCAGCAGTTTAATTGCGGGAGGACCAGATACGCAGTATTTT
CASSLIAGGPDTQYF
>NA|NA|TRBJ2-7|TRBV11-3
TGTGCCAGCAGCTTAGATTCGCACGAGCAGTACTTC
CASSLDSHEQYF
>NA|NA|TRBJ2-1|TRBV5-6
TGTGCCAGCAACAGTGGTGTGGTCAGCTCCTACAATGAGCAGTTCTTC
CASNSGVVSSYNEQFF
>NA|NA|TRBJ2-7|TRBV13
TGTGCCAGCAGCTTGGGACCTGGAGGGCACGAGCAGTACTTC
CASSLGPGGHEQYF
>NA|NA|TRBJ2-7|TRBV5-4
TGTGCCAGCAGCTTGGGTTCTGGGGGCCACTACGAGCAGTACTTC
CASSLGSGGHYEQYF
>NA|TRBD1|TRBJ2-7|TRBV19
TGTGCCAGTCGCCCGGGACAGGGGGCGGGCGAGCAGTACTTC
CASRPGQGAGEQYF
>NA|NA|TRBJ1-5|TRBV7-2
TGTGCCAGCAGCTTAGAGCAGGAACAGCCCCAGCATTTT
CASSLEQEQPQHF
>NA|NA|TRBJ2-6|TRBV7-9
TGTGCCAGCAGCCAATTCCCAGGTGGGGCCAACGTCCTGACTTTC
CASSQFPGGANVLTF